Below, one T cell receptor (beta chain) is given with its context. This specimen comes from a study of blood T cells in healthy people across ages. The V and J ends lost 4 bases and 4 bases, in that order; junction bases with no gene match: 8. Germline assignment: CDR1 SGHRS and CDR2 YFSETQ. This CDR3 contains 15 residues. Primed by a sample-barcoded 5' primer and a J-beta primer mix, a second PCR proceeded for about 6 to 11 cycles. One entry per CDR3 protein results from TCRdb running MiXCR on the 5' RACE reads. Here the sample spans some 1.6 million distinct CDR3 sequences, about 35% being singletons.

Sequenced: blood. This chain connects TRBV5-1 to TRBJ2-3; 8 bases fit TRBD1. This clonotype originated in a woman in her twenties or thirties in good health. The CDR3 DNA reads TGCGCCAGCAGCAACGGACAGGGAGGACCAGATACGCAGTATTTT. Protein product: CASSNGQGGPDTQYF.